Listed below are T cell receptor beta chains from one sample, sequenced in a study of T-cell memory formation after mild COVID-19. TCRdb used MiXCR to reprocess the 5' RACE reads, holding one entry per CDR3 protein. The table lists around 250,000 distinct CDR3 sequences, around 15% of them singletons. The sequenced sample was PBMCs or a T cell subset sorted from them (not recorded which). The source of these receptors is a man younger than 35 who had mild COVID-19 (a few samples of this study predate the infection). Cell type and time point are not known. Each CDR3 is given with its conserved first and last residue. A D gene is named only where the DNA matches it firmly. Clone size is shown for a subset of rows, as once, few, many or a class of expanded clone.

V	length	size	J	D	CDR3	DNA
TRBV7-2	16	many	TRBJ2-3	TRBD2	CASSSTSGGASDTQYF	TGTGCCAGCAGCTCTACTAGCGGGGGGGCCTCAGATACGCAGTATTTT
TRBV2	15	many	TRBJ2-3	TRBD2	CASFAGVFSTDTQYF	TGTGCCAGCTTCGCGGGGGTCTTTAGCACAGATACGCAGTATTTT
TRBV12-3/TRBV12-4	16	many	TRBJ2-1	-	CASSANLLGPYNEQFF	TGTGCCAGCAGTGCGAATCTACTAGGGCCCTACAATGAGCAGTTCTTC
TRBV5-1	15	many	TRBJ2-5	-	CASSSEPLRRETQYF	TGCGCCAGCAGCTCGGAACCACTCCGGAGGGAGACCCAGTACTTC
TRBV7-3	16	few	TRBJ2-5	TRBD1	CASSLNPTGAGETQYF	TGTGCCAGCAGCCTAAACCCGACAGGGGCGGGAGAGACCCAGTACTTC
TRBV4-3	15	many	TRBJ2-3	-	CASSQGAGGRDTQYF	TGCGCCAGCAGCCAGGGGGCAGGGGGGCGAGATACGCAGTATTTT
TRBV20-1	12	-	TRBJ1-5	-	CSGRQANQPQHF	TGCAGTGGAAGACAGGCGAATCAGCCCCAGCATTTT
TRBV4-2	14	-	TRBJ2-3	-	CASSQGTATDTQYF	TGTGCCAGCAGCCAAGGGACAGCCACAGATACGCAGTATTTT
TRBV7-9	15	-	TRBJ1-1	TRBD1	CASSYREQGAGEAFF	TGTGCCAGCAGCTATAGAGAACAGGGGGCAGGTGAAGCTTTCTTT
TRBV29-1	17	few	TRBJ2-1	TRBD2	CSVRLAGGQSSYNEQFF	TGCAGCGTTAGGCTAGCGGGGGGACAGAGCTCCTACAATGAGCAGTTCTTC
TRBV2	14	-	TRBJ1-2	-	CASSESRTASGYTF	TGTGCCAGCAGTGAATCCCGGACGGCTAGTGGCTACACCTTC
TRBV5-6	16	few	TRBJ2-3	-	CASSPPRGILVDTQYF	TGTGCCAGCAGCCCCCCCCGGGGGATATTAGTAGATACGCAGTATTTT
TRBV12-3/TRBV12-4	13	few	TRBJ2-5	TRBD1	CASSGLDRETQYF	TGTGCCAGCTCCGGACTGGACAGGGAGACCCAGTACTTC
TRBV15	19	few	TRBJ2-1	TRBD2	CATSSPGLAGTSSYNEQFF	TGTGCCACCAGCAGTCCGGGACTAGCGGGAACCAGCTCCTACAATGAGCAGTTCTTC
TRBV5-1	15	-	TRBJ1-1	TRBD1	CASSGWTGEAGEAFF	TGCGCCAGCAGCGGATGGACAGGGGAAGCAGGTGAAGCTTTCTTT
TRBV2	12	-	TRBJ1-6	-	CASRDPGGLLHF	TGTGCCAGCAGAGATCCTGGGGGACTCCTCCACTTT
TRBV11-3	15	-	TRBJ2-1	-	CASSLGVGPRAEQFF	TGTGCCAGCAGCTTAGGTGTGGGTCCACGGGCTGAGCAGTTCTTC
TRBV6-1	11	-	TRBJ1-6	TRBD1	CASSNRDRGYF	TGTGCCAGCAGTAACCGGGACAGGGGGTACTTT
TRBV20-1	14	few	TRBJ2-5	TRBD1	CSASGGQGVETQYF	TGCAGTGCTAGCGGGGGACAGGGCGTCGAGACCCAGTACTTC
TRBV27	14	-	TRBJ1-1	-	CASSFRQGWTEAFF	TGTGCCAGCAGTTTTCGGCAGGGCTGGACTGAAGCTTTCTTT
TRBV11-2	16	-	TRBJ2-7	-	CASSFGIGAVTYEQYF	TGTGCCAGCAGCTTCGGGATTGGGGCAGTGACTTACGAGCAGTACTTC
TRBV7-9	14	few	TRBJ2-7	TRBD2	CASSFWGGLAEQYF	TGTGCCAGCAGCTTCTGGGGCGGACTAGCGGAGCAGTACTTC